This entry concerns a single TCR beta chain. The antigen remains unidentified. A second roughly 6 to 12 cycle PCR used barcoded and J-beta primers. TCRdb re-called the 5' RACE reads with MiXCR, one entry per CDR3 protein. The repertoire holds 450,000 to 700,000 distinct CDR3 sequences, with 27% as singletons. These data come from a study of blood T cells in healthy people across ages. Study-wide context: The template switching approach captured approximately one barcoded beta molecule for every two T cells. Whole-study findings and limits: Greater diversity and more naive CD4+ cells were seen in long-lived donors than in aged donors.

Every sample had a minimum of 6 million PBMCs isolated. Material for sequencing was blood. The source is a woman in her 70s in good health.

CDR3 loop: CASSQDAGGRFQTQYF. CDR3 in DNA: TGCGCCAGCAGCCAAGATGCGGGGGGGCGGTTTCAGACCCAGTACTTC. The J gene is TRBJ2-1, the V gene TRBV4-3; 9 bases map to TRBD2. The J call could be wrong; TRBJ2-5 is a better fit for the DNA end. Germline V CDR1 and CDR2: LGHNA, YSLEER. The CDR3 loop spans 16 amino acids.